The rows below give T cell receptor beta chains drawn from one sample of a study of beta chain features in type 1 diabetes. The table came from immunoSEQ multiplex PCR; TCRdb's copy has only in-frame clones and leaves some out. The sample shows some 160,000 clones, 9% to 10% of them seen only once. The sequencing sample was made of central memory CD4+ T cells from blood. The receptors were gathered from a woman between 18 and 29 years old in good health. CDR3s include the opening cysteine and the closing phenylalanine or tryptophan. Each record gives: J gene, D gene, clone size, V gene, CDR3 length, CDR3 DNA, CDR3 protein. The D gene is left open where the match is weak. Not all rows give a size; the values are once, few, many and, for expanded clones, a class.

j_gene: TRBJ2-3
d_gene: -
abundance: few
v_gene: TRBV5-1
len: 15
CDR3nt: TGCGCCAGCAGGTCCTGGGGTAGCGGAACAGATACGCAGTATTTT
CDR3aa: CASRSWGSGTDTQYF

j_gene: TRBJ2-3
d_gene: -
abundance: -
v_gene: TRBV5-1
len: 14
CDR3nt: TGCGCCAGCAGCTTGAACAGGGCACCAGATACGCAGTATTTT
CDR3aa: CASSLNRAPDTQYF

j_gene: TRBJ2-2
d_gene: TRBD1
abundance: -
v_gene: TRBV5-1
len: 16
CDR3nt: TGCGCCAGCAGCTCGACCCCCGGGACAGGGACCGGGGAGCTGTTTTTT
CDR3aa: CASSSTPGTGTGELFF

j_gene: TRBJ1-1
d_gene: -
abundance: -
v_gene: TRBV7-2
len: 14
CDR3nt: TGTGCCAGCAGCCTTGGGAGTCGAGCGACTGAAGCTTTCTTT
CDR3aa: CASSLGSRATEAFF

j_gene: TRBJ2-5
d_gene: -
abundance: few
v_gene: TRBV7-2
len: 14
CDR3nt: TGTGCCAGCAGCGCGGGACGGGCACAAGAGACCCAGTACTTC
CDR3aa: CASSAGRAQETQYF

j_gene: TRBJ2-7
d_gene: -
abundance: few
v_gene: TRBV28
len: 14
CDR3nt: -
CDR3aa: CASSSSGDTGEQYF

j_gene: TRBJ1-6
d_gene: -
abundance: -
v_gene: TRBV4-2
len: 15
CDR3nt: TGTGCCAGCAGCCAGAGGCAGGGCGGGGAATCACCCCTCCACTTT
CDR3aa: CASSQRQGGESPLHF

j_gene: TRBJ2-1
d_gene: TRBD2
abundance: many
v_gene: TRBV10-3
len: 13
CDR3nt: TGTGCCATCAGTGAGGCTAGCGGTAGAAAGCAGTTCTTC
CDR3aa: CAISEASGRKQFF

j_gene: TRBJ2-4
d_gene: TRBD2
abundance: few
v_gene: TRBV2
len: 17
CDR3nt: TGTGCCAGCAGTCACTCTACTAGCGGACTAGCCAAAAACATTCAGTACTTC
CDR3aa: CASSHSTSGLAKNIQYF

j_gene: TRBJ2-1
d_gene: TRBD2
abundance: many
v_gene: TRBV5-1
len: 15
CDR3nt: TGCGCCAGCAGCTTGGTAGCGGGGGGCTTCAATGAGCAGTTCTTC
CDR3aa: CASSLVAGGFNEQFF

j_gene: TRBJ1-2
d_gene: -
abundance: many
v_gene: TRBV29-1
len: 13
CDR3nt: TGCAGCGTTGGGGCAGGGGTAAACTATGGCTACACCTTC
CDR3aa: CSVGAGVNYGYTF

j_gene: TRBJ1-2
d_gene: TRBD1
abundance: -
v_gene: TRBV30
len: 13
CDR3nt: TGTGCCTGGAGGGGGACAGGTTCGGGCGGCTACACCTTC
CDR3aa: CAWRGTGSGGYTF

j_gene: TRBJ2-1
d_gene: -
abundance: few
v_gene: TRBV9
len: 15
CDR3nt: TGTGCCAGCAGCGTAGGTGTGAGCTCCTACAATGAGCAGTTCTTC
CDR3aa: CASSVGVSSYNEQFF

j_gene: TRBJ1-2
d_gene: TRBD1
abundance: few
v_gene: TRBV7-9
len: 12
CDR3nt: TGTGCCAGCAGCCGGGACAGTTATGGCTACACCTTC
CDR3aa: CASSRDSYGYTF

j_gene: TRBJ2-6
d_gene: -
abundance: many
v_gene: TRBV29-1
len: 14
CDR3nt: TGCAGCGTTAGCAGGGGAACTGGGGCCAACGTCCTGACTTTC
CDR3aa: CSVSRGTGANVLTF

j_gene: TRBJ2-5
d_gene: -
abundance: -
v_gene: TRBV7-6
len: 13
CDR3nt: TGTGCTAGCAGCTTAGCTGACAGACAGACCCAGTACTTC
CDR3aa: CASSLADRQTQYF

j_gene: TRBJ1-1
d_gene: TRBD1
abundance: -
v_gene: TRBV5-1
len: 12
CDR3nt: TGCGCCAGCCGGTCGGGGGACAGTGAAGCTTTCTTT
CDR3aa: CASRSGDSEAFF

j_gene: TRBJ2-1
d_gene: TRBD1
abundance: -
v_gene: TRBV7-9
len: 12
CDR3nt: TGTGCCAGCACGCCAGGGGGTCATGAGCAGTTCTTC
CDR3aa: CASTPGGHEQFF